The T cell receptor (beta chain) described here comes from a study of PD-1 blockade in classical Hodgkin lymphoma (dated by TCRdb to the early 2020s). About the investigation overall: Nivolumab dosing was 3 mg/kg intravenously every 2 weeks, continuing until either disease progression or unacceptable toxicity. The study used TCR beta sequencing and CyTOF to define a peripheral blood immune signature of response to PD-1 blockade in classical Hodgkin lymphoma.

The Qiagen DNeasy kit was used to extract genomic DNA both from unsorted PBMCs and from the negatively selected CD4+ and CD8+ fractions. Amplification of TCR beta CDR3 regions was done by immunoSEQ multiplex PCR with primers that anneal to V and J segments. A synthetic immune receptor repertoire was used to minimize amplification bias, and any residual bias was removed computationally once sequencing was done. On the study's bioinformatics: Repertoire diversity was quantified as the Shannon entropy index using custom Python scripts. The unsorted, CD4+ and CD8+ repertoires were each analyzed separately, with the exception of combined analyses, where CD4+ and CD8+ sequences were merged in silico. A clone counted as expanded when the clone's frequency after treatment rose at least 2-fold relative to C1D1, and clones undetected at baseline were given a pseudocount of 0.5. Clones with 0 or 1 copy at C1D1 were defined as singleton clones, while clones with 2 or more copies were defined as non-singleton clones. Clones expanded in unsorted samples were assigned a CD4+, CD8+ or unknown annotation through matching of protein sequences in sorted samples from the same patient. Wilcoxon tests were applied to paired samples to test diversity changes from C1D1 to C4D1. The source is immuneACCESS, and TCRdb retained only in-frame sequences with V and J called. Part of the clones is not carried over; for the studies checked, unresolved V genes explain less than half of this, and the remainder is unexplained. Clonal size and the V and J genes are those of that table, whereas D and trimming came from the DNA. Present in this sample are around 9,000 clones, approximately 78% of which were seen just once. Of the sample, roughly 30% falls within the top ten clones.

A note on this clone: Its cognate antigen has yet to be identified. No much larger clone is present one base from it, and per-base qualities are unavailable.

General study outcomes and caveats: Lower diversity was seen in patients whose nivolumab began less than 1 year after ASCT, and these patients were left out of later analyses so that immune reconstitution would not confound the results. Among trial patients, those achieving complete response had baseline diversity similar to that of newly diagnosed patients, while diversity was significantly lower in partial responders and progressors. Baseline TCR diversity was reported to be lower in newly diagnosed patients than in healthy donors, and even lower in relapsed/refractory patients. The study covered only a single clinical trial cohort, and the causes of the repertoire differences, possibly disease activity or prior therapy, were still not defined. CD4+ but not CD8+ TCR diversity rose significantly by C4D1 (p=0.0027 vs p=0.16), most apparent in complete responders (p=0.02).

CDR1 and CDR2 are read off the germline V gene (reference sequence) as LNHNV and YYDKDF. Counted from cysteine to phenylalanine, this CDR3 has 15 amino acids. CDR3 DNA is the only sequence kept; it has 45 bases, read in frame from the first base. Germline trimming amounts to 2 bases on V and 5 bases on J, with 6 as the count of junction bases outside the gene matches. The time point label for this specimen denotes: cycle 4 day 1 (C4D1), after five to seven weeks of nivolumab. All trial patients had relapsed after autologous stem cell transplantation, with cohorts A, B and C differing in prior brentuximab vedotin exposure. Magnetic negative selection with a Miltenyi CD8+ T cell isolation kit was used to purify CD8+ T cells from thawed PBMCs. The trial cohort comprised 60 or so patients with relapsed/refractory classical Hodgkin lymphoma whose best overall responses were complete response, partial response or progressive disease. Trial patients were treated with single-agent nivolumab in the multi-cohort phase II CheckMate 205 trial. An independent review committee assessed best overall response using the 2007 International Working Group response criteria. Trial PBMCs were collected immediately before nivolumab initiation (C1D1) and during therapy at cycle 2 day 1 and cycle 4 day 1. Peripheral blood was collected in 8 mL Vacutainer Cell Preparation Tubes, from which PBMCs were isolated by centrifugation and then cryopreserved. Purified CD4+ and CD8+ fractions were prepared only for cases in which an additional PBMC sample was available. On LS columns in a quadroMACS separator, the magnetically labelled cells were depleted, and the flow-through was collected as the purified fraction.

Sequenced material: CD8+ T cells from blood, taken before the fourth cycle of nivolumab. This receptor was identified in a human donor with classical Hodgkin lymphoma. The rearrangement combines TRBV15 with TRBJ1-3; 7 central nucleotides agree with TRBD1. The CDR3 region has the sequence CATSRMTGLRNTIYF. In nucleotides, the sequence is TGTGCCACCAGCAGAATGACAGGGTTAAGAAACACCATATATTTT. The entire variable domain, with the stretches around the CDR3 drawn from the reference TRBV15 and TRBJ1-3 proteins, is DAMVIQNPRYQVTQFGKPVTLSCSQTLNHNVMYWYQQKSSQAPKLLFHYYDKDFNNEADTPDNFQSRRPNTSFCFLDIRSPGLGDTAMYLCATSRMTGLRNTIYFGEGSWLTVV.